This TCR beta chain was captured in a study of blood T cells in healthy people across ages. Study-wide results and limits: Naive T cell percentage strongly correlated with TCR beta diversity.

Concerning this clonotype itself: Antigen: not known.

Combining a sample-barcoded 5' primer with a J-beta primer mix, a second PCR ran for roughly 7 to 12 cycles. TCRdb re-called the 5' RACE reads through MiXCR, storing one row per CDR3 protein. The repertoire includes 1.5 million to 2 million distinct CDR3 sequences, around half of them detected once, and 2% to 2.5% sits in the top ten. This CDR3 has 15 amino acids. J lost 12 bases, V lost 3 bases, and 14 bases had no gene match. Per germline, CDR1 SGHRS and CDR2 YFSETQ. This TCR was recovered from a woman in her thirties or forties in good health. This chain links TRBV5-1 with TRBJ2-1, with 8 bases lining up with TRBD1. The sequenced material came from blood. CDR3 in DNA: TGCGCCAGCAGCTGGCGGACAGGGAGTAGTAAGCGGCAGTTCTTC. Encoded protein: CASSWRTGSSKRQFF.